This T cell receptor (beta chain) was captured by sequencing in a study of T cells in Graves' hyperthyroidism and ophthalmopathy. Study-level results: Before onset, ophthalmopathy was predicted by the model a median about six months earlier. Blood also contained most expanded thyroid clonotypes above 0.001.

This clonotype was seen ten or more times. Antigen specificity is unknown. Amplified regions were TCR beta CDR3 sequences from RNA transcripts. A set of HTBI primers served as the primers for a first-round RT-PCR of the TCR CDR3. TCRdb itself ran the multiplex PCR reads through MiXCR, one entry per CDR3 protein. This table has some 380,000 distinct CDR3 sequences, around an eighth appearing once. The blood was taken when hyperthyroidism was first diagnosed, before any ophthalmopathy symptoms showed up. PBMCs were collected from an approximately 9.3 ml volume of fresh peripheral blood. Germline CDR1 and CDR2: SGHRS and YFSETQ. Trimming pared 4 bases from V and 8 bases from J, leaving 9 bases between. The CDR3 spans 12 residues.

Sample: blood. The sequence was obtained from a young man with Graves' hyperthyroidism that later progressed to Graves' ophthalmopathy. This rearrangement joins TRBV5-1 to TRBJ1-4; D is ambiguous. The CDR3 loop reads CASSRTGEKLFF. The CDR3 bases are TGCGCCAGCAGCCGGACGGGGGAAAAACTGTTTTTT.